This TCR beta chain was identified during a study of T cell changes during pregnancy in multiple sclerosis. Germline-derived CDR1 and CDR2 are MGHDK and SYGVNS. V lost 5 bases, J lost 4 bases, and 21 bases lay in between. The CDR3 is 17 residues long. Method: immunoSEQ multiplex PCR; TCRdb's copy keeps in-frame clones and lacks some. This sample has about 53,000 clones, with approximately 91% found just once. The chain is built from TRBV25-1 and TRBJ1-5, with D possibly being TRBD1 (5 bases). This TCR derives from a female donor with multiple sclerosis, enrolled in a pregnancy study. The sequencing used CD4+ T cells from peripheral blood mononuclear cells, collected in the third trimester of pregnancy. The chain's CDR3 is CASSPGGTGLGNQPQHF. CDR3 DNA: TGTGCCAGCAGTCCCGGGGGTACGGGTTTAGGGAATCAGCCCCAGCATTTT.